The rows below give T cell receptor beta chains drawn from one sample of a study of shared clonotypes between healthy human individuals. Only in-frame clones appear in the TCRdb table, and some are missing; sequencing was by immunoSEQ multiplex PCR. Of approximately 1,500,000 clones listed, 95% to 97% are singletons. Sequencing used naive CD4+ T cells sorted from blood. The receptors were sampled from a man aged 30-40 years in good health. Each CDR3 is given with its conserved first and last residue. Each record gives: V gene, J gene, D gene, CDR3 length, CDR3 DNA, CDR3 protein. A D gene is named only where the DNA matches it firmly.

>TRBV15|TRBJ2-3|.|17
TGTGCCACCAGCAGAGATTACCAGGAGGCCGGCACAGATACGCAGTATTTT
CATSRDYQEAGTDTQYF
>TRBV5-1|TRBJ2-7|.|15
TGCGCCAGCAGCTTCCGTCCGTCTAGCAACTACGAGCAGTACTTC
CASSFRPSSNYEQYF
>TRBV15|TRBJ2-7|.|15
TGTGCCACCAGCGGCCTTACAGGGTCTTCGTACGAGCAGTACTTC
CATSGLTGSSYEQYF
>TRBV19|TRBJ2-5|.|15
TGTGCCAGTAGTATCGGGGGCGGCAAAGGAGAGACCCAGTACTTC
CASSIGGGKGETQYF
>TRBV6-5|TRBJ2-7|.|13
TGTGCCACCCGCCGGAATAGGGCCTACGAGCAGTACTTC
CATRRNRAYEQYF
>TRBV5-5|TRBJ2-5|.|13
TGTGCCAGCAACATTCAGGGGCAAGAGACCCAGTACTTC
CASNIQGQETQYF
>TRBV11-2|TRBJ2-3|.|12
TGTGCCAGCAGCCTCCTCGGGGATACGCAGTATTTT
CASSLLGDTQYF
>TRBV6-6|TRBJ2-7|.|15
TGTGCCAGCAGTCCCCCCGGTCGGGGAGTAAACGAGCAGTACTTC
CASSPPGRGVNEQYF
>TRBV6-1|TRBJ1-2|TRBD1|14
TGTGCCAGCAGTGGGGACAGTACGACCTATGGCTACACCTTC
CASSGDSTTYGYTF
>TRBV9|TRBJ2-3|.|14
TGTGCCAGCAGCGTAACTGGGGCTCCTAATACGCAGTATTTT
CASSVTGAPNTQYF
>TRBV9|TRBJ2-5|TRBD2|16
TGTGCCAGCAGCGCCAAGGATAGCGGGAGCGTAGAGACCCAGTACTTC
CASSAKDSGSVETQYF
>TRBV23-1|TRBJ2-5|TRBD1|16
TGCGCCAGCAGTCAATGTAATGTCAGGGGGCTGGAGACCCAGTACTTC
CASSQCNVRGLETQYF